The rows below give T cell receptor beta chains drawn from one sample of a study of blood T cell repertoires in COVID-19. Sequenced by immunoSEQ multiplex PCR; TCRdb stores in-frame clones only, minus some. Among about 140,000 clones listed, 80% to 85% were seen once. What was sequenced was peripheral blood. All receptors derive from a woman of 80 years or more with acute or convalescent COVID-19. Each CDR3 is given with its conserved first and last residue. Fields, in order: D gene, clone size, V gene, J gene, CDR3 DNA, CDR3 protein. A D gene is named only where the DNA matches it firmly. For some rows the clone size is stated as once, few or many, or as a class when expanded; others skip it.

D: TRBD2
size: .
V: TRBV11-2
J: TRBJ2-1
DNA: TGTGCCAGCAGCTTAATCCGACGGGGGACTAGCGGGGGTTACAATGAGCAGTTCTTC
CDR3: CASSLIRRGTSGGYNEQFF

D: .
size: .
V: TRBV7-9
J: TRBJ2-1
DNA: TGTGCCAGCACCCTAGGTGAGGGCGGGATAGAGCAGTTCTTC
CDR3: CASTLGEGGIEQFF

D: .
size: .
V: TRBV2
J: TRBJ2-7
DNA: .
CDR3: CASSEVATGSF

D: .
size: .
V: TRBV12-3/TRBV12-4
J: TRBJ1-6
DNA: TGTGCCAGCAGCCGGGGGGGAAATTCACCCCTCCACTTT
CDR3: CASSRGGNSPLHF

D: .
size: .
V: TRBV7-9
J: TRBJ1-6
DNA: TGTGCCAGCAGCTTAGTGCAGGGTGTATTGAATAATTCACCCCTCCACTTT
CDR3: CASSLVQGVLNNSPLHF

D: .
size: .
V: TRBV12-3/TRBV12-4
J: TRBJ2-5
DNA: TGTGCCAGCAGCCTCTCGGGAGCGACGAGCCAGTACTTC
CDR3: CASSLSGATSQYF

D: .
size: .
V: TRBV19
J: TRBJ1-5
DNA: TGTGCCAGTAGTGCTCCCCCGGTGGGGGGGGGCAGTCAGCCCCAGCATTTT
CDR3: CASSAPPVGGGSQPQHF

D: .
size: .
V: TRBV5-1
J: TRBJ1-2
DNA: TGCGCCAGCAGCCTCGCAAACAGGGTCTATGGCTACACCTTC
CDR3: CASSLANRVYGYTF

D: .
size: once
V: TRBV27
J: TRBJ2-2
DNA: TGTGCCAGCAGACCAACCCAGTCTCCCACTAGACGGACGTCAATCGGCACCGGGGAGCTGTTTTTT
CDR3: CASRPTQSPTRRTSIGTGELFF

D: TRBD2
size: .
V: TRBV5-1
J: TRBJ2-5
DNA: TGCGCCAGCAGCCCGACTAGCGGGGTCCAAGAGACCCAGTACTTC
CDR3: CASSPTSGVQETQYF

D: .
size: .
V: TRBV3-1/TRBV3-2
J: TRBJ2-7
DNA: TGTGCCAGCAGCCTTACAGGGTACGAGCAGTACTTC
CDR3: CASSLTGYEQYF

D: TRBD2
size: .
V: TRBV28
J: TRBJ2-2
DNA: TGTGCCAGCAGTTTAATGCTAGCGGGTTACACCGGGGAGCTGTTTTTT
CDR3: CASSLMLAGYTGELFF

D: TRBD2
size: .
V: TRBV5-4
J: TRBJ2-7
DNA: TGTGCCAGCAGCGCCGCCGGGACTAACCCCTACGAGCAGTACTTC
CDR3: CASSAAGTNPYEQYF

D: TRBD1
size: .
V: TRBV11-2
J: TRBJ1-1
DNA: TGTGCCAGCAGCCCGGGGACAGGGACAGAAGCTTTCTTT
CDR3: CASSPGTGTEAFF

D: .
size: .
V: TRBV11-2
J: TRBJ2-1
DNA: TGTGCCAGCACCGGTATGCGGAGATTTAATGAGCAGTTCTTC
CDR3: CASTGMRRFNEQFF

D: TRBD1
size: .
V: TRBV6-6
J: TRBJ1-2
DNA: TGTGCCAGCAGTTACTCGAGACAGGGGGACTATGGCTACACCTTC
CDR3: CASSYSRQGDYGYTF

D: .
size: .
V: TRBV28
J: TRBJ1-4
DNA: TGTGCCAGCAGACTCCAAAGCGGGGGTAATGAAAAACTGTTTTTT
CDR3: CASRLQSGGNEKLFF

D: .
size: .
V: TRBV5-1
J: TRBJ1-3
DNA: TGCGCCAGCAGCTTAGGGGGCTCTGGAAACACCATATATTTT
CDR3: CASSLGGSGNTIYF

D: TRBD1
size: .
V: TRBV5-1
J: TRBJ1-2
DNA: TGCGCCAGCAGCTCTACAGGGGTATTCAACTATGGCTACACCTTC
CDR3: CASSSTGVFNYGYTF

D: TRBD2
size: .
V: TRBV19
J: TRBJ2-2
DNA: TGTGCCAGTAGTTCAACCGGGACTAGCGGGCTTACCGGGGAGCTGTTTTTT
CDR3: CASSSTGTSGLTGELFF

D: TRBD1
size: once
V: TRBV5-4
J: TRBJ1-1
DNA: TGTGCCAGCAGCTTGCGAAGGGGGCGAAACACTGAAGCTTTCTTT
CDR3: CASSLRRGRNTEAFF

D: TRBD1
size: .
V: TRBV27
J: TRBJ2-7
DNA: TGTGCCAGCAGTTTACCGACAGGGTCTGAGCAGTACTTC
CDR3: CASSLPTGSEQYF

D: TRBD1
size: .
V: TRBV28
J: TRBJ2-7
DNA: TGTGCCAGCATCGAGACAGGGGTCTCCTACGAGCAGTACTTC
CDR3: CASIETGVSYEQYF

D: TRBD1
size: .
V: TRBV27
J: TRBJ1-5
DNA: TGTGCCAGCAGTTTATCAGGACAGGCTAATCAGCCCCAGCATTTT
CDR3: CASSLSGQANQPQHF

D: .
size: .
V: TRBV6-1
J: TRBJ1-1
DNA: TGTGCCAGCAGTGAATGGCTATTTCATGGGGGGACTGAAGCTTTCTTT
CDR3: CASSEWLFHGGTEAFF

D: .
size: once
V: TRBV6-5
J: TRBJ2-1
DNA: TGTGCCAGCAGTACGCATCCAGATGGCGAGCAGTTCTTC
CDR3: CASSTHPDGEQFF

D: .
size: .
V: TRBV6-5
J: TRBJ1-5
DNA: TGTGCCAGCTCCGCCAGAACAAATAATCAGCCCCAGCATTTT
CDR3: CASSARTNNQPQHF

D: .
size: .
V: TRBV7-9
J: TRBJ2-7
DNA: TGTGCCAGCAGCTATTCCGGGGGGCTCCACGAGCAGTACTTC
CDR3: CASSYSGGLHEQYF

D: .
size: .
V: TRBV30
J: TRBJ1-1
DNA: TGTGCCTGGAAAGTTACCACAGGGAGGAACACTGAAGCTTTCTTT
CDR3: CAWKVTTGRNTEAFF

D: TRBD2
size: .
V: TRBV13
J: TRBJ2-1
DNA: TGTGCCAGCAGCTTAGAGCTAGCGGGGAACGAGCAGTTCTTC
CDR3: CASSLELAGNEQFF

D: TRBD2
size: .
V: TRBV29-1
J: TRBJ2-5
DNA: TGCAGCGTTGACCCCGGCTCGGGGGGAGAGACCCAGTACTTC
CDR3: CSVDPGSGGETQYF

D: .
size: once
V: TRBV7-2
J: TRBJ2-2
DNA: TGTGCCAGCAGCTTAGACTTCGGCGGGGAGCTGTTTTTT
CDR3: CASSLDFGGELFF

D: TRBD1
size: .
V: TRBV18
J: TRBJ1-3
DNA: TGTGCCAGCTCACCGGGACAGGGGGCTTCTGGAAACACCATATATTTT
CDR3: CASSPGQGASGNTIYF

D: TRBD2
size: .
V: TRBV24-1
J: TRBJ2-1
DNA: TGTGCCACCAGTGTAGCGGGAGGGCCAGATGAGCAGTTCTTC
CDR3: CATSVAGGPDEQFF

D: TRBD1
size: once
V: TRBV3-1/TRBV3-2
J: TRBJ1-1
DNA: TGTGCCAGCAGCCTAACGCCGGGACAGGGGACTGAAGCTTTCTTT
CDR3: CASSLTPGQGTEAFF

D: .
size: once
V: TRBV5-1
J: TRBJ2-7
DNA: TGCGCCAGCAGGGACTGGAACTACGAGCAGTACTTC
CDR3: CASRDWNYEQYF

D: TRBD1
size: .
V: TRBV5-4
J: TRBJ1-2
DNA: TGTGCCAGCAGCGTGGACAGGGGAGATGGCTACACCTTC
CDR3: CASSVDRGDGYTF

D: TRBD1
size: .
V: TRBV4-1
J: TRBJ1-6
DNA: TGCGCCAGCAGCCCCGGACAGGGCGGACCACCCCTCCACTTT
CDR3: CASSPGQGGPPLHF

D: TRBD1
size: .
V: TRBV29-1
J: TRBJ1-4
DNA: TGCAGCGTTGCGCGGACAGGGAGTGAAAAACTGTTTTTT
CDR3: CSVARTGSEKLFF

D: .
size: .
V: TRBV7-9
J: TRBJ2-5
DNA: TGTGCCAGCAGCTCCGTAGAGACCCAGTACTTC
CDR3: CASSSVETQYF

D: .
size: .
V: TRBV7-9
J: TRBJ2-7
DNA: TGTGCCAGCAGCTTAGCCGGGGTGAACGAGCAGTACTTC
CDR3: CASSLAGVNEQYF

D: .
size: .
V: TRBV3-1/TRBV3-2
J: TRBJ2-7
DNA: TGTGCCAGCAGCCAAGCCTTGGTGAGCTCCTACGAGCAGTACTTC
CDR3: CASSQALVSSYEQYF

D: TRBD1
size: .
V: TRBV28
J: TRBJ1-6
DNA: TGTGCCAGCAGAGACAGGGGAAGGTCACCCCTCCACTTT
CDR3: CASRDRGRSPLHF

D: TRBD1
size: .
V: TRBV18
J: TRBJ1-1
DNA: TGTGCCAGCTCACCCCTACACAGGGGATGGTACACTGAAGCTTTCTTT
CDR3: CASSPLHRGWYTEAFF

D: .
size: .
V: TRBV7-9
J: TRBJ2-7
DNA: TGTGCCAGCCAAAACGAGCAGTACTTC
CDR3: CASQNEQYF

D: TRBD2
size: .
V: TRBV15
J: TRBJ2-1
DNA: TGTGCCACCAGCAGAGATCTCACGGGAGGTAATGAGCAGTTCTTC
CDR3: CATSRDLTGGNEQFF

D: .
size: .
V: TRBV4-1
J: TRBJ1-2
DNA: TGCGCCAGCATTGGGGAGGGCGGCTACACCTTC
CDR3: CASIGEGGYTF

D: TRBD1
size: .
V: TRBV18
J: TRBJ2-7
DNA: TGTGCCAGCTCACCGGGACAGATATACGAGCAGTACTTC
CDR3: CASSPGQIYEQYF

D: .
size: .
V: TRBV6-2/TRBV6-3
J: TRBJ1-2
DNA: TGTGCCAGCAGTGACCCGGACAGAAACTATGGCTACACCTTC
CDR3: CASSDPDRNYGYTF

D: .
size: .
V: TRBV18
J: TRBJ2-5
DNA: TGTGCCAGCTCACTCAACCCCGCAGGATATGGGACCCAGTACTTC
CDR3: CASSLNPAGYGTQYF

D: .
size: .
V: TRBV27
J: TRBJ2-7
DNA: TGTGCCAGCAGTTTACTATCCAGGGGTCACGAGCAGTACTTC
CDR3: CASSLLSRGHEQYF

D: TRBD1
size: once
V: TRBV7-2
J: TRBJ1-6
DNA: TGTGCCAGCAGCTTAGGCCTTCCCGGACAGGGAGATAATTCACCCCTCCACTTT
CDR3: CASSLGLPGQGDNSPLHF